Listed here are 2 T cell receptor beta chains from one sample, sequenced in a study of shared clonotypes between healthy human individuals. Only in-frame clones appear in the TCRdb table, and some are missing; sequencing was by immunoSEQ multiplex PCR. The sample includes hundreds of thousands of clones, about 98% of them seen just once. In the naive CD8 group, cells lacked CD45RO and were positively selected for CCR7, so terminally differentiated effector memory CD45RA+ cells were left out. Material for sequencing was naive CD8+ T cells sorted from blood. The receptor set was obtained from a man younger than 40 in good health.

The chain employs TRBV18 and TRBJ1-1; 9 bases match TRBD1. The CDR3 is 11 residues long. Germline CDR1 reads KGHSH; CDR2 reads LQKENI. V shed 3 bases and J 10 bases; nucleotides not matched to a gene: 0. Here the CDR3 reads CASSPGQGAFF. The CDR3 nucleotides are TGTGCCAGCTCACCGGGACAGGGAGCTTTCTTT.

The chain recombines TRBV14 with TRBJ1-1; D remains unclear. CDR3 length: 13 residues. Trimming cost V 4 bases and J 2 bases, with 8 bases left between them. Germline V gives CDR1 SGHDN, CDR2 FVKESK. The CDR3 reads CASSLFFNTEAFF. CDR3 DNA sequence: TGTGCCAGCAGCCTCTTTTTCAACACTGAAGCTTTCTTT.